The clone carrying this TCR beta chain was detected ten times or more. TCRdb reanalysed the RT-PCR reads using MiXCR and keeps one entry per CDR3 protein. The table includes about 680,000 distinct CDR3 sequences, 14% detected once. V shed 0 bases, J shed 5 bases, and the junction held 8 bases outside the gene matches. The CDR3 is made up of 15 amino acids. Germline CDR1 SGHRS, CDR2 YFSETQ. The specimen was memory CD4+ T cells from blood. The chain uses TRBV5-1 and TRBJ2-7; TRBD2 agrees at 7 bases. The receptor was derived from a female donor in good health, serving as a healthy control. The DNA of the CDR3 is TGCGCCAGCAGCTTGGCCCACCGGGAGGAGAACGAGCAGTACTTC. This codes for CASSLAHREENEQYF.